One sample yielded the 26 T cell receptor beta chains listed below, sequenced in a study of CD8 T cells in ankylosing spondylitis. For these TCRs, the target antigens are not known. Study findings and constraints: Seemingly distinctive of ankylosing spondylitis blood was a TCR beta motif formed by eight highly homologous variants.

One entry per CDR3 protein results from TCRdb running MiXCR on the 5' RACE reads. The repertoire holds 390,000 or so distinct CDR3 sequences, with about a fifth as singletons. Material for sequencing was blood, either unsorted or a sorted T cell fraction (not recorded which). The receptor source for this set is a male donor with ankylosing spondylitis.

The chain employs TRBV9 and TRBJ2-7; D not certain. Germline CDR1 reads SGDLS; CDR2 reads YYNGEE. This CDR3 spans 14 amino acids. V dropped 3 bases and J dropped 6 bases, with 16 bases sitting between them. CDR3 region: CASSARRGFPEQYF. The CDR3 region has the DNA TGTGCCAGCAGCGCGCGTCGCGGTTTCCCCGAGCAGTACTTC.

This clonotype was seen only a few times. The chain links TRBV3-1 to TRBJ2-1; the match to TRBD1 covers 7 bases. Per the germline V gene, CDR1 is LGHDT and CDR2 is YNNKEL (reference sequence). The CDR3 is 15 amino acids. Unmatched junction bases numbered 9, after V lost 5 bases and J lost 5 bases. The CDR3 sequence: CASSSRQGKDNEQFF. CDR3 sequence (DNA): TGTGCCAGCAGCTCCCGACAGGGAAAGGACAATGAGCAGTTCTTC.

This clonotype was recorded a few times. The rearrangement uses TRBV10-2 and TRBJ2-1; D perhaps matches TRBD2 (5 bases). Germline CDR1 reads WSHSY; CDR2 reads SAAADI. V was cut by 7 bases and J by 6 bases, with 13 bases left in between. The CDR3 spans 13 residues. For the CDR3, the DNA is TGCGCCAGCATGGGTTCGAGCGGCAATGAGCAGTTCTTC. Protein product: CASMGSSGNEQFF.

V is TRBV20-1 and J is TRBJ1-3; D is undetermined. Trimming removed 6 bases from V and 4 bases from J, with 10 bases in between. CDR1 is DFQATT and CDR2 is SNEGSKA in the germline V gene (reference sequence). The CDR3 spans 12 residues. CDR3 coding DNA: TGCAGTGCCCAACCTTCCGGAAACACCATATATTTT. Amino acids: CSAQPSGNTIYF.

This rearrangement joins TRBV27 to TRBJ2-3; TRBD1 might be the D (5 bases). In germline, CDR1 is MNHEY, CDR2 SMNVEV (reference sequence). The germline V and J ends were trimmed by 5 bases and 2 bases, with 8 bases remaining between them. The CDR3 has 13 amino acids. The chain's CDR3 is CASSLDNTDTQYF. The CDR3 DNA reads TGTGCCAGCAGTCTGGACAACACAGATACGCAGTATTTT.

The table lists this clonotype with a few counts. The chain carries TRBV15 and TRBJ2-1; D gene uncertain. V lost 2 bases to trimming and J lost 12 bases, with 14 bases between them. This CDR3 has 13 amino acids. Germline assignment: CDR1 LNHNV and CDR2 YYDKDF (reference sequence). This CDR3 reads CATSRRVDTWQFF. The CDR3 bases are TGTGCCACCAGCAGACGAGTCGATACTTGGCAGTTCTTC.

The chain combines TRBV5-1 with TRBJ2-7; weak D call: TRBD2 (7 bases). The germline V and J ends were trimmed by 4 bases and 0 bases, with 14 bases remaining between them. The CDR3 has 15 residues. The germline gives CDR1 SGHRS, CDR2 YFSETQ. The CDR3 coding sequence is TGCGCCAGCAGCCTCCTTGGGGGGGCCTCCTACGAGCAGTACTTC. This codes for CASSLLGGASYEQYF.

The sample holds a few counts of this clonotype. The chain has TRBV7-2 and TRBJ2-2; 7 bases line up with TRBD2. V lost 5 bases and J lost 6; bases outside the gene matches: 12. This CDR3 has 16 residues. Germline assignment: CDR1 SGHTA and CDR2 FQGNSA. As DNA, the CDR3 is TGTGCCAGCAGCCTGACGGGCGGGAGATTGGCCGGGGAGCTGTTTTTT. Translation: CASSLTGGRLAGELFF.

This clonotype showed up just a few times. The V gene is TRBV9, the J gene TRBJ2-7; TRBD2 agrees at 9 bases. V lost 0 bases and J lost 2; bases outside the gene matches: 9. CDR3 length equals 17 residues. Germline loops: CDR1 SGDLS, CDR2 YYNGEE. The CDR3 region is CASSVEGGGLATYEQYF. The CDR3 nucleotides read TGTGCCAGCAGCGTAGAAGGTGGCGGACTAGCGACCTACGAGCAGTACTTC.

V usage is TRBV12-3 or TRBV12-4 and J usage is TRBJ2-5; 12 nucleotides agree with TRBD2. This CDR3 comprises 17 residues. V shed 7 bases, J shed 3 bases, and the junction held 12 bases outside the gene matches. The CDR3 DNA follows: TGTGCCAGCACCCTCCTCGGGGCTAGCGGGAGGGAAGAGACCCAGTACTTC. It is translated as CASTLLGASGREETQYF.

The V call is TRBV3-1, the J call TRBJ1-1; possibly TRBD1 for D (5 bases). CDR3 length: 13 amino acids. CDR1 and CDR2 from the germline V gene are LGHDT and YNNKEL (reference sequence). The ends were cut back, 3 bases at V and 5 bases at J, with 10 bases in the middle. The CDR3 region is CASSQGGATEAFF. The CDR3 nucleotides read TGTGCCAGCAGCCAGGGGGGAGCTACTGAAGCTTTCTTT.

On this clonotype itself: A single base is all that separates this from a far larger clone, so a read error is likely. The rearrangement joins TRBV28 to TRBJ2-7; D might be TRBD1 or TRBD2, each matching 5 bases. This CDR3 comprises 12 residues. Germline lookup yields CDR1 MDHEN and CDR2 SYDVKM. CDR3 nucleotide sequence: TGTGCCTGCAGTTTGAGGGGCTACGAGCAGTACTTC. Residues: CACSLRGYEQYF. The full variable domain, its missing parts supplied by reference TRBV28 and TRBJ2-7, is DVKVTQSSRYLVKRTGEKVFLECVQDMDHENMFWYRQDPGLGLRLIYFSYDVKMKEKGDIPEGYSVSREKKERFSLILESASTNQTSMYLCACSLRGYEQYFGPGTRLTVT.

This chain connects TRBV7-9 to TRBJ2-1; D may be TRBD1 (5 bases). The CDR3 consists of 15 residues. The germline V gene encodes CDR1 SEHNR and CDR2 FQNEAQ (reference sequence). The ends were cut back, 2 bases at V and 2 bases at J, with 10 bases in the middle. The CDR3 protein is CASSLRGNPYNEQFF. Written as DNA, the CDR3 is TGTGCCAGCAGCTTAAGGGGTAACCCCTACAATGAGCAGTTCTTC.

This chain uses TRBV28 with TRBJ2-3; 8 bases are shared with TRBD2. This CDR3 contains 17 residues. V lost 5 bases to trimming and J lost 4 bases; unmatched junction nucleotides: 14. Per the germline V gene, CDR1 is MDHEN and CDR2 is SYDVKM. CDR3 DNA: TGTGCCAGCAGTCCAATAAGCGGGAGCAGTTATCCAGATACGCAGTATTTT. Translation gives CASSPISGSSYPDTQYF.

This clonotype appeared many times. CDR3 bases: TGCAGTGCTAGAGATCCAGCGTCGAGCTCCTACAATGAGCAGTTCTTC. It codes for CSARDPASSSYNEQFF. The chain couples TRBV20-1 to TRBJ2-1; D call uncertain. The V end was cut by 0 bases, the J end by 0 bases, with 12 bases between. The germline gives CDR1 DFQATT, CDR2 SNEGSKA (reference sequence). The CDR3 extends over 16 amino acids.

The chain recombines TRBV12-3 or TRBV12-4 with TRBJ1-6, with a weak D call TRBD1 (6 bases). With 6 bases removed from V and 11 bases from J, the gap between germline ends came to 23 bases. CDR3 length: 16 residues. CDR3 region: CASRGPTGRVRTPLHF. The CDR3 bases are TGTGCCAGCAGGGGCCCGACAGGAAGGGTGAGGACACCCCTCCACTTT.

The chain joins TRBV5-1 to TRBJ1-1, with D possibly being TRBD1 (6 bases). With 2 bases removed from V and 7 bases from J, the gap between germline ends came to 18 bases. The CDR3 consists of 15 residues. Germline-derived CDR1 and CDR2 are SGHRS and YFSETQ. CDR3 nucleotides: TGCGCCAGCAGCTTTCCGTCGCAGGGGCGATTTGAAGCTTTCTTT. Translation gives CASSFPSQGRFEAFF.

This clonotype was found a few times. V is TRBV20-1 and J is TRBJ2-1, with 8 bases matching TRBD2. The V gene end was trimmed by 8 bases and the J gene end by 5 bases; junction bases not matched to a gene: 14. The germline V gene encodes CDR1 DFQATT and CDR2 SNEGSKA (reference sequence). The CDR3 loop spans 15 amino acids. The CDR3 here is CSTGGGNPLDNEQFF. Written as DNA, the CDR3 is TGCAGTACGGGGGGGGGCAACCCCCTCGACAATGAGCAGTTCTTC.

This clonotype has at least ten counts. This chain links TRBV12-3 or TRBV12-4 with TRBJ2-2, with D unclear. Trimming took 3 bases from V and 3 from J, leaving 11 bases between them. The CDR3 length is 15 residues. The CDR3 DNA sequence: TGTGCCAGCAGTTTGGCCTGGCCGGACACCGGGGAGCTGTTTTTT. Its translation: CASSLAWPDTGELFF.

There are a few counts of this clonotype. V and J are TRBV4-2 and TRBJ2-1, with 9 nucleotides matching TRBD2. V shed 3 bases and J 4 bases; nucleotides not matched to a gene: 7. Germline V gene sequence: CDR1 LGHNA, CDR2 YNFKEQ. The CDR3 consists of 16 residues. CDR3 coding DNA: TGTGCCAGCAGCCAGGGTCTAGCGGGATTATACAATGAGCAGTTCTTC. Protein product: CASSQGLAGLYNEQFF.

The sample holds a few counts of this clonotype. The rearrangement uses TRBV18 and TRBJ2-7, with 8 bases fitting TRBD2. V shed 4 bases and J 1 base; nucleotides not matched to a gene: 9. This CDR3 is 16 amino acids long. CDR1 and CDR2 (germline): KGHSH, LQKENI. Written as DNA, the CDR3 is TGTGCCAGCTCACTCTCCGTGACTAGCGAATCCTACGAGCAGTACTTC. Translating it yields CASSLSVTSESYEQYF.

The chain joins TRBV20-1 to TRBJ2-3; 7 nucleotides match TRBD1. The length of the CDR3 is 16 residues. The V and J ends lost 4 bases and 3 bases, in that order; junction bases with no gene match: 13. Germline V gives CDR1 DFQATT, CDR2 SNEGSKA (reference sequence). CDR3 region: CSANPLDRDPTDTQYF. The CDR3, as DNA: TGCAGTGCTAACCCCCTCGACAGGGATCCAACAGATACGCAGTATTTT.

The gene calls are TRBV9 and TRBJ2-3; 9 bases line up with TRBD2. Trimming took 0 bases from V and 5 from J; bases not matched to a gene: 7. The CDR3 sequence is 16 residues long. Germline V gene sequence: CDR1 SGDLS, CDR2 YYNGEE. The CDR3 is CASSVAPSGIGDTQYF. CDR3 DNA sequence: TGTGCCAGCAGCGTAGCTCCTAGCGGGATTGGAGATACGCAGTATTTT.

The chain carries TRBV3-1 and TRBJ2-1; D not resolved. Trimming removed 1 base at V and 13 bases at J, with 14 bases between. Per germline, CDR1 LGHDT and CDR2 YNNKEL (reference sequence). This CDR3 comprises 13 residues. The CDR3 spells CASSQVRGLQQFF. DNA for the CDR3: TGTGCCAGCAGCCAAGTGCGCGGCCTACAACAGTTCTTC.

This clonotype turned up a few times. This sequence joins TRBV4-3 and TRBJ2-7; D gene uncertain. Deletions cut 0 bases from V and 5 bases from J, with 8 bases between. The germline CDR1 and CDR2 sequences are LGHNA and YSLEER. The CDR3 spans 13 residues. The CDR3 DNA follows: TGCGCCAGCAGCCAAGAACTTAGAAACGAGCAGTACTTC. As protein: CASSQELRNEQYF.

The chain carries TRBV11-1 and TRBJ2-1, with 8 nucleotides matching TRBD2. Germline CDR1 SGHAT, CDR2 FQDESV (reference sequence). The CDR3 spans 16 residues. J lost 3 bases, V lost 1 base, and 5 bases had no gene match. CDR3 amino acids: CASSLVGTSGYNEQFF. CDR3 DNA sequence: TGTGCCAGCAGCTTAGTAGGTACTAGCGGCTACAATGAGCAGTTCTTC. The whole variable domain, remainder taken from reference TRBV11-1 and TRBJ2-1, is EAEVAQSPRYKITEKSQAVAFWCDPISGHATLYWYRQILGQGPELLVQFQDESVVDDSQLPKDRFSAERLKGVDSTLKIQPAELGDSAMYLCASSLVGTSGYNEQFFGPGTRLTVL.